The 9 T cell receptor beta chains listed next were all sequenced from one sample in a study of OX40 agonist ivuxolimab in advanced cancers. Some clones are missing from TCRdb's copy, which holds only in-frame ones; the method was immunoSEQ multiplex PCR. The sample carries about 25,000 clones, 86% recorded once. The specimen comprised CD4+ or CD8+ T cells sorted from blood, sampled in a trial of the OX40 agonist ivuxolimab. The receptors here all came from an adult with an advanced solid tumor such as melanoma, head and neck, liver or kidney cancer.

The V gene is TRBV19, the J gene TRBJ1-5; a weak D match, TRBD1 (6 bases). The germline V gene encodes CDR1 LNHDA and CDR2 SQIVND (reference sequence). The CDR3 is 14 amino acids. Trimming shortened V by 7 bases and J by 3 bases, and 13 bases separated the two germline ends. The CDR3 DNA is TGTGCCAGTATTTCGGACAGTTTCAATCAGCCCCAGCATTTT. Its protein product is CASISDSFNQPQHF.

The V and J genes are TRBV29-1 and TRBJ2-2, with D tentatively TRBD1 (5 bases). Trimming cost V 1 base and J 3 bases, with 9 bases left between them. The germline gives CDR1 SQVTM, CDR2 ANQGSEA. The CDR3 extends over 14 amino acids. The CDR3 region has the DNA TGCAGCGTTGAAGGGCCAGGGTACACCGGGGAGCTGTTTTTT. Its translation is CSVEGPGYTGELFF.

The CDR3 sequence: CASSLSGLGANVLTF. The CDR3 bases are TGTGCCAGCAGCTTATCAGGGCTTGGGGCCAACGTCCTGACTTTC. The chain uses TRBV7-9 and TRBJ2-6; D may be TRBD1 (5 bases). The CDR3 is 15 amino acids. Germline-derived CDR1 and CDR2 are SEHNR and FQNEAQ (reference sequence). Trimming shortened V by 2 bases and J by 3 bases, and 8 bases separated the two germline ends. The full variable domain, in which reference TRBV7-9 and TRBJ2-6 provide the parts outside the CDR3, is DTGVSQNPRHKITKRGQNVTFRCDPISEHNRLYWYRQTLGQGPEFLTYFQNEAQLEKSRLLSDRFSAERPKGSFSTLEIQRTEQGDSAMYLCASSLSGLGANVLTFGAGSRLTVL.

V gene TRBV13 combines with J gene TRBJ2-7; D not certain. V lost 6 bases, J lost 0 bases, and 9 bases lay in between. This CDR3 spans 13 amino acids. CDR1 and CDR2 from the germline V gene are PRHDT and FYEKMQ (reference sequence). CDR3 nucleotides: TGTGCCAGCAGTCCCCTCAGCTCCTACGAGCAGTACTTC. Encoded protein: CASSPLSSYEQYF.

This clone appeared a single time. This chain connects TRBV4-1 to TRBJ1-4, with D uncertain. CDR1 MGHRA and CDR2 YSYEKL come from the germline V gene. Trimming shortened V by 2 bases and J by 5 bases, and 15 bases separated the two germline ends. This CDR3 has 16 residues. The CDR3 spells CASSQPPPGGNEKLFF. The CDR3 DNA sequence: TGCGCCAGCAGCCAACCCCCGCCCGGAGGGAATGAAAAACTGTTTTTT.

The chain is built from TRBV27 and TRBJ1-2; the D is unclear. CDR3 length: 13 residues. Trimming pared 5 bases from V and 4 bases from J, leaving 11 bases between. In germline, CDR1 is MNHEY, CDR2 SMNVEV (reference sequence). DNA for the CDR3: TGTGCCAGCAGTCCGAAAGGTGCCTATGGCTACACCTTC. Translated: CASSPKGAYGYTF.

CDR3 sequence: CASSVGGGDTGELFF. The CDR3 DNA is TGTGCCAGCAGCGTAGGGGGAGGGGACACCGGGGAGCTGTTTTTT. This sequence joins TRBV9 and TRBJ2-2, with 7 bases identical to TRBD2. The CDR3 covers 15 residues. Looked up from germline, CDR1 is SGDLS and CDR2 is YYNGEE. Germline trimming cut 0 bases from V and 3 bases from J; bases unmatched to any gene: 2. The complete variable domain, with remaining parts taken from reference TRBV9 and TRBJ2-2, reads DSGVTQTPKHLITATGQRVTLRCSPRSGDLSVYWYQQSLDQGLQFLIQYYNGEERAKGNILERFSAQQFPDLHSELNLSSLELGDSALYFCASSVGGGDTGELFFGEGSRLTVL.

Points on this clone: Other nucleotide sequences in the sample specify the same CDR3. The chain employs TRBV11-1 and TRBJ2-7, with D unresolved. V shed 5 bases and J shed 4 bases, with 12 bases lying between them. Germline values: CDR1 SGHAT, CDR2 FQDESV (reference sequence). CDR3 length: 13 amino acids. CDR3 in amino acids: CASSPPDRYEQYF. CDR3 DNA sequence: TGTGCCAGCAGCCCCCCCGACCGTTACGAGCAGTACTTC.

A note on this clone: The junction and the germline gene differ at one end; a read error may be behind it. This chain uses TRBV7-7 with TRBJ2-3; no clear D gene. Germline V gene lookup returns CDR1 SSHAT and CDR2 FNYEAQ (reference sequence). The CDR3 is made up of 13 amino acids. The CDR3: CASSFGGTDTQYF. CDR3 DNA: TGTGCTAGCAGCTTTGGCGGCACAGATACGCAGTATTTT.